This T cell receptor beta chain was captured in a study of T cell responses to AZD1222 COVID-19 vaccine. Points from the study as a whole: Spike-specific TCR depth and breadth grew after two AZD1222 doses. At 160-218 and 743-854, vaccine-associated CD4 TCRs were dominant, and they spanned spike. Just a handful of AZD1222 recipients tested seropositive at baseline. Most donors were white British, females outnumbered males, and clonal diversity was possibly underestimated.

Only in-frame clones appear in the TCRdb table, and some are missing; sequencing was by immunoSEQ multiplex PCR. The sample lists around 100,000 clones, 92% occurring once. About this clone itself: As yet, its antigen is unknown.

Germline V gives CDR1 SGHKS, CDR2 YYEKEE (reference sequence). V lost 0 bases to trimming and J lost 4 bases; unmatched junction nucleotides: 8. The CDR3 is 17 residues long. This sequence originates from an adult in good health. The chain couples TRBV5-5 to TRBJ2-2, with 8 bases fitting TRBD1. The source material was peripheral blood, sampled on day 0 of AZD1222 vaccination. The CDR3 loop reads CASSLGGGQGPTGELFF. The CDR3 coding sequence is TGTGCCAGCAGCTTGGGGGGCGGACAGGGACCCACCGGGGAGCTGTTTTTT.